This T cell receptor beta chain is from a study of tumor and adjacent non-tumor tissue in lung cancer. Study context: Patients comprised over 9 adenocarcinoma, a couple of squamous cell carcinoma and 1 small cell lung cancer. On average, productive TCRbeta reads reached about 4.17 million per sample.

With 4 bases removed from V and 8 bases from J, the gap between germline ends came to 14 bases. This CDR3 has 13 residues. CDR1 and CDR2 from the germline V gene are SNHLY and FYNNEI. A modified ARM-PCR protocol with three rounds of nested PCR amplified TCRbeta. TCRdb re-derived calls from the multiplex PCR reads in MiXCR, one entry per CDR3 protein. The sample records 68,000 or so distinct CDR3 sequences, 50% to 60% being singletons. No cell sorting was done before RNA was extracted from the tissue. This sequence was found in a man aged 45-60 years with non-small cell lung cancer. The chain has TRBV2 and TRBJ2-5; D not resolved. Sequences were obtained from lung tumor tissue. The CDR3 reads CASSVERAVTQYF. CDR3 nucleotides: TGTGCCAGCAGTGTCGAGCGCGCGGTCACCCAGTACTTC.